The present T cell receptor beta chain was sequenced within a study of metastatic and nonmetastatic thyroid tumors. Study-level background: Both malignant and benign thyroid patients supplied peripheral blood and tumor or nodule tissue samples, across which the repertoires of these patients were then compared. Overall study results and limits: Significantly higher TCR beta diversity was reportedly seen in malignant thyroid tumors than benign nodules, in blood and tumor.

Trimming cost V 3 bases and J 14 bases; bases outside gene matches: 14. From germline, CDR1 is LGHNA and CDR2 YNFKEQ. This CDR3 is built from 15 residues. A word on this clone: Its target is unknown.

In the original workflow: The study took CDR3 differences across clinicopathological groups and made a distant-metastasis classifier for papillary thyroid cancer from them. Through MiXCR, TCRdb re-clonotyped the PCR reads. TCRdb's processing, not the authors', yielded these V and J calls. The repertoire has roughly 93,000 clones, roughly 13% of them found once; the top ten carry approximately 10%. Thyroid surgery was performed in patients who had received no treatment beforehand. The source of this sequence is a female donor with papillary thyroid cancer or a benign thyroid nodule (not recorded which). Some clones in this sample may be carry-over from other donors' samples. The sequencing sample was made of blood. This chain joins TRBV4-2 and TRBJ1-4; 8 positions match TRBD1. In DNA, the CDR3 is TGTGCCAGCAGCCAGGAGGGACAGGCCCCTCGCCCTCTGTTTTTT. Protein sequence: CASSQEGQAPRPLFF.